This T cell receptor beta chain was found in a study of preoperative IRX-2 immunotherapy in early breast cancer. Sequencing was performed with immunoSEQ multiplex PCR; in TCRdb, only in-frame clones are kept and a portion is missing. The table lists around 88,000 clones, roughly 90% of them singletons. Treatment indicated: preoperative locoregional IRX-2 cytokine immunotherapy. This phase Ib study tested locoregional IRX-2 cytokine immunotherapy given before surgery. Germline values: CDR1 SGHNT, CDR2 YENEEA. This CDR3 spans 15 amino acids. V shed 5 bases and J 0 bases; nucleotides not matched to a gene: 5.

The material was tumor tissue, obtained after IRX-2 immunotherapy. This clonotype was sampled from a human donor with breast cancer. The chain joins TRBV11-3 to TRBJ2-3; 7 nucleotides align to TRBD1. CDR3 protein: CASSQGERSTDTQYF. The DNA of the CDR3 is TGTGCCAGCAGCCAGGGGGAGAGGAGCACAGATACGCAGTATTTT.